This T cell receptor beta chain was documented in a study of cytomegalovirus exposure and HLA in healthy donors. On this clone itself: Its specificity is not known.

The germline CDR1 and CDR2 sequences are SGDLS and YYNGEE. V was shortened by 0 bases and J by 4 bases, with 12 bases between the two germline ends. The CDR3 runs 15 residues. 13 Jbeta primers and 60 Vbeta primers were used for the PCR. The repertoire was sequenced with immunoSEQ multiplex PCR; TCRdb's copy has only in-frame clones and lacks some. The table includes approximately 280,000 clones, about 87% detected once. The study's findings and limits: One variant, a missense change in DCLRE1C, was linked in a later analysis to TCR beta V- and J-gene trimming.

This receptor was identified in a woman between 18 and 30 years old in good health and CMV-seronegative. The sequenced sample was PBMCs. V gene TRBV9 combines with J gene TRBJ2-3; no clear D. CDR3 in amino acids: CASSVVSLESDTQYF. DNA for the CDR3: TGTGCCAGCAGCGTAGTTTCTTTGGAGTCAGATACGCAGTATTTT.